This T cell receptor beta chain was captured in a study of blood T cell repertoires in COVID-19. Trimming removed 7 bases at V and 4 bases at J, with 10 bases between. Per the germline V gene, CDR1 is MDHEN and CDR2 is SYDVKM. CDR3 size: 12 residues. Generated by immunoSEQ multiplex PCR, the TCRdb table keeps only in-frame clones and is missing some. The table shows about 230,000 clones, with roughly 84% occurring only once. The sample taken for sequencing was peripheral blood. The clonotype originates from a middle-aged man with acute or convalescent COVID-19. The chain employs TRBV28 and TRBJ1-1; no definite D call. Written as DNA, the CDR3 is TGTGCCAGCACCAGATTTGGCACTGAAGCTTTCTTT. Its protein product is CASTRFGTEAFF.